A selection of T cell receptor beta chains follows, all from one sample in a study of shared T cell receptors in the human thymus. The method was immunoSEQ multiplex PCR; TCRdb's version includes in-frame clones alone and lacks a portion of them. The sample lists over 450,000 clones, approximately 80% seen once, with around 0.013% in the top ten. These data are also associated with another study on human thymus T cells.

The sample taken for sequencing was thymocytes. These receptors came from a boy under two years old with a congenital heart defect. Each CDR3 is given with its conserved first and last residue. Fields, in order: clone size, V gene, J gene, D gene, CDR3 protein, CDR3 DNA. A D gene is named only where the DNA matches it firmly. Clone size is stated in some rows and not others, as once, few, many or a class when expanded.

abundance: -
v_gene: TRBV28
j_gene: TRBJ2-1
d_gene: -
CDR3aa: CASSLGPSGTASESPPYNEQFF
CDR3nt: TGTGCCAGCAGTTTGGGCCCATCGGGGACCGCTAGCGAGAGTCCCCCCTACAATGAGCAGTTCTTC

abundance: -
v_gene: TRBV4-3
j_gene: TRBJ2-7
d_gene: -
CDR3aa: CASSPQWEYGSSHSYEQYF
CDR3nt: TGCGCCAGCAGCCCCCAGTGGGAATACGGGAGTTCGCACTCCTACGAGCAGTACTTC

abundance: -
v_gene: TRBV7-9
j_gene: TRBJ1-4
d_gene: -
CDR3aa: CASSLAQAGLDEKLFF
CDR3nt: TGTGCCAGCAGCTTAGCGCAGGCGGGGCTGGATGAAAAACTGTTTTTT

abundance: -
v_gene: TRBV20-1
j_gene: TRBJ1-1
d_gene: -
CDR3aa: CSASSPIEAFF
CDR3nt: TGCAGTGCTAGTAGTCCCATCGAAGCTTTCTTT

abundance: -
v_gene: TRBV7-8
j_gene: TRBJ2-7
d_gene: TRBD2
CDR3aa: CASSRRAGGDTYEQYF
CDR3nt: TGTGCCAGCAGCCGGCGGGCGGGAGGCGATACCTACGAGCAGTACTTC

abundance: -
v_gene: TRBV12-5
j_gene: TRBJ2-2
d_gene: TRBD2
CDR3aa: CASGLVRGEAGELFF
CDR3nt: TGTGCTAGTGGTTTGGTACGGGGGGAGGCCGGGGAGCTGTTTTTT

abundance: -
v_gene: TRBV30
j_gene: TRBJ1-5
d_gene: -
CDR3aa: CAWTPWGRNQPQHF
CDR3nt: TGTGCCTGGACCCCTTGGGGGCGAAATCAGCCCCAGCATTTT

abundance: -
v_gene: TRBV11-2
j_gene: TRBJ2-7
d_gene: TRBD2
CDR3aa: CASSQQIGLAGFEAYEQYF
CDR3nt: TGTGCCAGCAGCCAACAAATAGGGCTAGCGGGCTTCGAAGCGTACGAGCAGTACTTC

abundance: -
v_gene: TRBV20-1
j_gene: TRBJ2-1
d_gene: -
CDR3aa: CSAQNNEQFF
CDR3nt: TGCAGTGCTCAGAACAATGAGCAGTTCTTC

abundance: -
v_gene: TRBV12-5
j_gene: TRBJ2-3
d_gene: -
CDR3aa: CASGRGGDTQYF
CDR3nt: TGTGCTAGTGGCCGAGGAGGAGATACGCAGTATTTT

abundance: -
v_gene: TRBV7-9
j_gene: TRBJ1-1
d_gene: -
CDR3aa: CASSQQDTNTEAFF
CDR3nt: TGTGCCAGCAGCCAGCAGGACACGAACACTGAAGCTTTCTTT

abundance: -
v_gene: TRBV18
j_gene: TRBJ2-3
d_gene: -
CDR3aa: CASSPGQGSTDTQYF
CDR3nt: TGTGCCAGCTCACCAGGGCAGGGGTCGACAGATACGCAGTATTTT

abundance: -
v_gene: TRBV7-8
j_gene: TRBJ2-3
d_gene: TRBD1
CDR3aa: CASSLRQGPLTDTQYF
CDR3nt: TGTGCCAGCAGCTTAAGACAGGGCCCTCTCACAGATACGCAGTATTTT

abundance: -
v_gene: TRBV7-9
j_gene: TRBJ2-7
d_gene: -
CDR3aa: CASSPGVSYEQYF
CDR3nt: TGTGCCAGCAGCCCCGGGGTCTCCTACGAGCAGTACTTC

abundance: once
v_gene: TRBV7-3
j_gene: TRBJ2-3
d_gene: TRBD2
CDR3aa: CASSLKREPTDTQYF
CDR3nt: TGTGCCAGCAGTCTAAAGCGGGAGCCCACAGATACGCAGTATTTT

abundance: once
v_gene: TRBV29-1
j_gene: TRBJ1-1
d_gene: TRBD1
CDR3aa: CSVVRQGTTGEAFF
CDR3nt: TGCAGCGTGGTAAGACAGGGAACCACCGGGGAAGCTTTCTTT

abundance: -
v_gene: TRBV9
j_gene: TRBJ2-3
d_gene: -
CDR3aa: CASSALPAPPKTDTQYF
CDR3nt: TGTGCCAGCAGCGCCCTACCCGCGCCCCCCAAAACAGATACGCAGTATTTT

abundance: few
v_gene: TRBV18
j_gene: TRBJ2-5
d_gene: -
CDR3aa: CASSPPGGSGSKETQYF
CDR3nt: TGTGCCAGCTCACCTCCGGGTGGTAGCGGATCCAAAGAGACCCAGTACTTC

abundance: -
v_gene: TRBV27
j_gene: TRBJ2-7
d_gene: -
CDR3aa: CASSSPPGHHSYEQYF
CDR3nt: TGTGCCAGCAGTTCACCTCCGGGACATCACTCCTACGAGCAGTACTTC

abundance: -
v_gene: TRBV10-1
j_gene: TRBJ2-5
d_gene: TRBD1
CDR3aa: CASSTDRGSQETQYF
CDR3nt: TGCGCCAGCAGTACTGACAGGGGGTCCCAAGAGACCCAGTACTTC

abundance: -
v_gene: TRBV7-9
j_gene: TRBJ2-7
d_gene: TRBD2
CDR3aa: CASSLRGREDSYEQYF
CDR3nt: TGTGCCAGCAGCTTACGTGGGCGGGAGGACTCCTACGAGCAGTACTTC

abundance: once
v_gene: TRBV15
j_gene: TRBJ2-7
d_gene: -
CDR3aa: CATSKKRPRPGLYEQYF
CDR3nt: TGTGCCACCAGCAAAAAGCGGCCCCGGCCTGGGCTCTACGAGCAGTACTTC